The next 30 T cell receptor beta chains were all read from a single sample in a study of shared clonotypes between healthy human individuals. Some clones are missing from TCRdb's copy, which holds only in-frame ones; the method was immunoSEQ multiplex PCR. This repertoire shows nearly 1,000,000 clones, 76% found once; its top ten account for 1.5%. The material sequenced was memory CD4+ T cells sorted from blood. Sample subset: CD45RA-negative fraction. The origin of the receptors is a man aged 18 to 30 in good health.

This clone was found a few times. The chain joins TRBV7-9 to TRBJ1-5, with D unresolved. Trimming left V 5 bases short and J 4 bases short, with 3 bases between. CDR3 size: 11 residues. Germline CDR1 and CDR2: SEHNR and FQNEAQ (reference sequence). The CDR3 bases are TGTGCCAGCAGCCGTAATCAGCCCCAGCATTTT. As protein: CASSRNQPQHF.

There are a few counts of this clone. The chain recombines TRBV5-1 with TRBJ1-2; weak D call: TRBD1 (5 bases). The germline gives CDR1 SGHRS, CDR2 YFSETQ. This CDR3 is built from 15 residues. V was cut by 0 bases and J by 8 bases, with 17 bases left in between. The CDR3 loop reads CASSLVAGNNDGYTF. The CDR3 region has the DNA TGCGCCAGCAGCTTGGTGGCAGGGAACAATGACGGCTACACCTTC.

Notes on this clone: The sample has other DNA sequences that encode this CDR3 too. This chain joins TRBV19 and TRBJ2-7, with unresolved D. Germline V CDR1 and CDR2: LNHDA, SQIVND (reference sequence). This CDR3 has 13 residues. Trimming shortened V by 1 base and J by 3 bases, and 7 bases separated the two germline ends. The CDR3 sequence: CASSIGAGYEQYF. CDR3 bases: TGTGCCAGTAGTATAGGCGCCGGCTACGAGCAGTACTTC.

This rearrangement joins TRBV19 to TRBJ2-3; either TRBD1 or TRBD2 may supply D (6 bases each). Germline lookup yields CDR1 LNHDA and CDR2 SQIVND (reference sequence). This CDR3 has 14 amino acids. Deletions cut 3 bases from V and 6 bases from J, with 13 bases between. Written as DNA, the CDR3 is TGTGCCAGTAGTATCGTGCAGGGGAGGGATACGCAGTATTTT. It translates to CASSIVQGRDTQYF.

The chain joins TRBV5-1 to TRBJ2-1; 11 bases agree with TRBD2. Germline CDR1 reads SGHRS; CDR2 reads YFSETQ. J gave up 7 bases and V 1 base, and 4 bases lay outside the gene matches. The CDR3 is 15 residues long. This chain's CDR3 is CASSLTSGSMNEQFF. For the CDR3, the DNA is TGCGCCAGCAGCTTGACTAGCGGGAGTATGAATGAGCAGTTCTTC. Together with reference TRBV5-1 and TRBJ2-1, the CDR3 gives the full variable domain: KAGVTQTPRYLIKTRGQQVTLSCSPISGHRSVSWYQQTPGQGLQFLFEYFSETQRNKGNFPGRFSGRQFSNSRSEMNVSTLELGDSALYLCASSLTSGSMNEQFFGPGTRLTVL.

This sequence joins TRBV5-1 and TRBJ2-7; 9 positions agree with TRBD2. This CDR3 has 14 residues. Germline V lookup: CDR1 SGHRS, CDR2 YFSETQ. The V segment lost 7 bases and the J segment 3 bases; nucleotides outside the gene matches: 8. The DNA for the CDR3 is TGCGCCAGCTCAATTAGCGGGGGATTCTACGAGCAGTACTTC. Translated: CASSISGGFYEQYF.

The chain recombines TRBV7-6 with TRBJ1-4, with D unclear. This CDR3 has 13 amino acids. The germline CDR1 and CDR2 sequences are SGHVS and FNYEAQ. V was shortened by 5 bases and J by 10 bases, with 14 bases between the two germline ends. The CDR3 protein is CASSTLDTRKLFF. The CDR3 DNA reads TGTGCCAGCAGCACTCTCGACACAAGAAAACTGTTTTTT. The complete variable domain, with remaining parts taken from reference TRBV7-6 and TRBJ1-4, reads GAGVSQSPRYKVTKRGQDVALRCDPISGHVSLYWYRQALGQGPEFLTYFNYEAQQDKSGLPNDRFSAERPEGSISTLTIQRTEQRDSAMYRCASSTLDTRKLFFGSGTQLSVL.

The CDR3 loop reads CASRPTGGSDYGYTF. CDR3 sequence (DNA): TGTGCCAGCAGACCGACAGGGGGTAGCGACTATGGCTACACCTTC. The V and J genes are TRBV5-4 and TRBJ1-2; 9 bases match TRBD1. The CDR3 totals 15 residues. Per the germline V gene, CDR1 is SGHNT and CDR2 is YYREEE (reference sequence). The V and J ends lost 5 bases and 3 bases, in that order; junction bases with no gene match: 8.

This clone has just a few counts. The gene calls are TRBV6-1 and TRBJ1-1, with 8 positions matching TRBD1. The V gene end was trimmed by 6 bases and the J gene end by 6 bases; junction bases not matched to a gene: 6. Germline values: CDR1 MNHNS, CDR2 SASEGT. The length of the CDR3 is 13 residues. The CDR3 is CASSSPDRAEAFF. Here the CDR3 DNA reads TGTGCCAGCAGCTCCCCGGACAGGGCTGAAGCTTTCTTT.

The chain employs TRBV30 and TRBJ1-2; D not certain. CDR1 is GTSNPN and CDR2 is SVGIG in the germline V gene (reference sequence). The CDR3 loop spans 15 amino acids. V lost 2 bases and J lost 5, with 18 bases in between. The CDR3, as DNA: TGTGCCTGGAGTCCCGCTGAAGGGTGGCTTTATGGCTACACCTTC. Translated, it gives CAWSPAEGWLYGYTF.

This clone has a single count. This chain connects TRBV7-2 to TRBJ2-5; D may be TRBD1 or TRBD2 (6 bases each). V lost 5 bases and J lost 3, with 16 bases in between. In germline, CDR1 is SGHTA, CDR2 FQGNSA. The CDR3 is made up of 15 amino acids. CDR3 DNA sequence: TGTGCCAGCAGCGGGGGGCAGGGGCTAAAAGAGACCCAGTACTTC. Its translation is CASSGGQGLKETQYF.

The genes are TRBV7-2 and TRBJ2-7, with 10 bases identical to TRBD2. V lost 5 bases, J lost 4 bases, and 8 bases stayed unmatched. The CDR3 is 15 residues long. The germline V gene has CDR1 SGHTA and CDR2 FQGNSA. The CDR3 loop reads CASSPQAGGPYEQYF. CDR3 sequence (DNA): TGTGCCAGCAGCCCCCAAGCGGGAGGGCCTTACGAGCAGTACTTC.

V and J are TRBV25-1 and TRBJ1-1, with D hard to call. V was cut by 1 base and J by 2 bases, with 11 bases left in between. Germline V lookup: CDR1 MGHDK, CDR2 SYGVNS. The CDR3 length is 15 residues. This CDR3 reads CASSEWETTNTEAFF. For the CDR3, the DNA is TGTGCCAGCAGTGAATGGGAGACAACAAACACTGAAGCTTTCTTT. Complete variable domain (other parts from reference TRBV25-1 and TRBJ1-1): EADIYQTPRYLVIGTGKKITLECSQTMGHDKMYWYQQDPGMELHLIHYSYGVNSTEKGDLSSESTVSRIRTEHFPLTLESARPSHTSQYLCASSEWETTNTEAFFGQGTRLTVV.

The CDR3 sequence: CAWSVTGRVDNQPQHF. DNA for the CDR3: TGTGCCTGGAGTGTAACGGGCAGGGTAGACAATCAGCCCCAGCATTTT. The chain uses TRBV30 and TRBJ1-5, with D perhaps TRBD1 (5 bases). Per the germline V gene, CDR1 is GTSNPN and CDR2 is SVGIG (reference sequence). This CDR3 has 16 residues. Trimming stripped 0 bases from V and 3 bases from J, with 15 bases between.

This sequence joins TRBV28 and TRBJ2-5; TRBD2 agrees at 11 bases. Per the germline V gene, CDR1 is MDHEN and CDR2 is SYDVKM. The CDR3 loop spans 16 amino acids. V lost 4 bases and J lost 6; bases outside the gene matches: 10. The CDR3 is CASSSHSGGALQTQYF. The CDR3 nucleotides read TGTGCCAGCAGTTCCCATAGCGGGGGGGCCCTTCAGACCCAGTACTTC. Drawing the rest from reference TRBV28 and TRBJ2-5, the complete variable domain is DVKVTQSSRYLVKRTGEKVFLECVQDMDHENMFWYRQDPGLGLRLIYFSYDVKMKEKGDIPEGYSVSREKKERFSLILESASTNQTSMYLCASSSHSGGALQTQYFGPGTRLLVL.

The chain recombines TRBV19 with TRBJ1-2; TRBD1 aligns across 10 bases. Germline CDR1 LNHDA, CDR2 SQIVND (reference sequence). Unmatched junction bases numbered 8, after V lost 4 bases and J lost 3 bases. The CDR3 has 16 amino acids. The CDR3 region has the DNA TGTGCCAGTAGTACCGGCTTGACAGGGGGCGACTATGGCTACACCTTC. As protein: CASSTGLTGGDYGYTF.

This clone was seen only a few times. The DNA for the CDR3 is TGTGCCAGCAGCCGGGACCGGAAGGCAGCTTTCTTT. Protein product: CASSRDRKAAFF. The J gene is TRBJ1-1, the V gene TRBV6-5; tentatively, D is TRBD1 (5 bases). Germline loops: CDR1 MNHEY, CDR2 SVGAGI. The V gene lost 6 bases and the J gene lost 10 bases, with 15 bases spanning the gap. The CDR3 extends over 12 amino acids.

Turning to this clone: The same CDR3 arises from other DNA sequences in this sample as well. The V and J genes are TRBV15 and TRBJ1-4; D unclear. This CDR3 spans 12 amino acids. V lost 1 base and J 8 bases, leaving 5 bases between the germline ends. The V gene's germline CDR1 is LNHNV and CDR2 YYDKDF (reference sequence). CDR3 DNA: TGTGCCACCAGCAGAGTGGGGGAAAAACTGTTTTTT. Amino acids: CATSRVGEKLFF.

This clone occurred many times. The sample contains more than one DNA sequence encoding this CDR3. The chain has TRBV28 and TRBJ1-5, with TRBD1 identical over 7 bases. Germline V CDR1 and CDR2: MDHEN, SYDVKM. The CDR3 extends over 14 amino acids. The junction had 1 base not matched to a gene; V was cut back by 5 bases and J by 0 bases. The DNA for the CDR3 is TGTGCCAGCAGTCAGGGGGGTAGCAATCAGCCCCAGCATTTT. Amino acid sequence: CASSQGGSNQPQHF. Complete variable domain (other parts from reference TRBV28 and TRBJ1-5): DVKVTQSSRYLVKRTGEKVFLECVQDMDHENMFWYRQDPGLGLRLIYFSYDVKMKEKGDIPEGYSVSREKKERFSLILESASTNQTSMYLCASSQGGSNQPQHFGDGTRLSIL.

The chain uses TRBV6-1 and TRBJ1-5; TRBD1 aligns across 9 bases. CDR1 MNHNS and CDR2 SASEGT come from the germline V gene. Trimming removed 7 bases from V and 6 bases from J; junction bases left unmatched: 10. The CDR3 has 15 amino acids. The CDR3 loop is CASKRDRDVSQPQHF. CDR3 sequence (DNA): TGTGCCAGCAAGAGGGACAGGGATGTAAGTCAGCCCCAGCATTTT.

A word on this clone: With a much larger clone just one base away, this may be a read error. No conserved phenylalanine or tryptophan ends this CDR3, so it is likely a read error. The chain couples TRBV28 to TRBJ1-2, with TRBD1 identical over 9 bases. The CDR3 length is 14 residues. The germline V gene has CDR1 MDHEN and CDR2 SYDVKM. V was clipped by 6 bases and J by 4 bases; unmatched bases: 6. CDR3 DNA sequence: TGTGCCAGCAGCCAAGGGACAGGGACCTATGGCTACACCTCC. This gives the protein CASSQGTGTYGYTS.

CDR3 region: CASSLRTDYEQYF. The CDR3 DNA sequence: TGTGCCAGCAGCTTACGAACTGACTACGAGCAGTACTTC. The chain recombines TRBV7-6 with TRBJ2-7; D gene uncertain. Trimming cost V 2 bases and J 3 bases, with 8 bases left between them. This CDR3 is 13 amino acids long. CDR1 and CDR2 (germline): SGHVS, FNYEAQ.

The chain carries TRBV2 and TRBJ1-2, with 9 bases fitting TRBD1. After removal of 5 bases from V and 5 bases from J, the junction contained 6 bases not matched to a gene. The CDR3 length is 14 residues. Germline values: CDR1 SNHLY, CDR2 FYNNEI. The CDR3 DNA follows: TGTGCCAGCAGTCCACAGGGGGCGGAGTATGGCTACACCTTC. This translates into CASSPQGAEYGYTF.

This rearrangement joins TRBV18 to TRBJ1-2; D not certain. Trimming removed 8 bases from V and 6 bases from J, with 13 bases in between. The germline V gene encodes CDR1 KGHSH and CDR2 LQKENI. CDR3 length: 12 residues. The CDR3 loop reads CASHGRAHGYTF. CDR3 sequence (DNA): TGTGCCAGCCACGGGCGGGCCCATGGCTACACCTTC.

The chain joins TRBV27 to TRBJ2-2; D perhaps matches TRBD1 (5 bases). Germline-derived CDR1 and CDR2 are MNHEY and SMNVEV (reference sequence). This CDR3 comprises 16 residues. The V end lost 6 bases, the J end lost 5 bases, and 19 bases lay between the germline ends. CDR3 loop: CASSWGGWASTGELFF. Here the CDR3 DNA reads TGTGCCAGCAGCTGGGGCGGCTGGGCGAGTACCGGGGAGCTGTTTTTT.

The CDR3 sequence: CASTPVEGTEAFF. The CDR3 nucleotides are TGTGCCAGCACCCCCGTCGAGGGAACTGAAGCTTTCTTT. The chain is built from TRBV6-6 and TRBJ1-1; no firm D call. Trimming removed 7 bases at V and 5 bases at J, with 14 bases between. CDR1 and CDR2 from the germline V gene are MNHNY and SVGAGI (reference sequence). The CDR3 totals 13 residues.

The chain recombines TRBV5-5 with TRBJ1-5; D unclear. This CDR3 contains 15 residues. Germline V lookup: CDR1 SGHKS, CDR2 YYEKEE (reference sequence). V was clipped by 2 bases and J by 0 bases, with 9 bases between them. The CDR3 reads CASSLIGSSNQPQHF. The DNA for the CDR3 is TGTGCCAGCAGCTTAATAGGGAGTAGCAATCAGCCCCAGCATTTT.

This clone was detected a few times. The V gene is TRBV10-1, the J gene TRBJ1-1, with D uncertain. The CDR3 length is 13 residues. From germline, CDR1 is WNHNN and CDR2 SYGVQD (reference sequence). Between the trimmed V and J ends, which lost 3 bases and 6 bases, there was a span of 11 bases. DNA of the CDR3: TGCGCCAGCAGTGATGGTATCCGGCCTGAAGCTTTCTTT. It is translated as CASSDGIRPEAFF.

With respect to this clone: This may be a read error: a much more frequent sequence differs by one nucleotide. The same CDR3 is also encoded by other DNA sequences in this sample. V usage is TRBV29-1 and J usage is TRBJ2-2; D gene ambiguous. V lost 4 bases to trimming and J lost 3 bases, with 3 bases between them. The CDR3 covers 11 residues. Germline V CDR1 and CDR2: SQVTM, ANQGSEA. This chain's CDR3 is CSVADTGELFF. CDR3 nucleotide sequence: TGCAGCGTTGCTGACACCGGGGAGCTGTTTTTT.

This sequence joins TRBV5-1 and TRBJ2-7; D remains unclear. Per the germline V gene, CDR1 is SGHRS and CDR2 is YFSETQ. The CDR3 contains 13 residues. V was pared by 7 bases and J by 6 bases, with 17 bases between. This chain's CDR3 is CASRPAQFGEQYF. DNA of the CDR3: TGCGCCAGCCGACCAGCTCAATTCGGCGAGCAGTACTTC.